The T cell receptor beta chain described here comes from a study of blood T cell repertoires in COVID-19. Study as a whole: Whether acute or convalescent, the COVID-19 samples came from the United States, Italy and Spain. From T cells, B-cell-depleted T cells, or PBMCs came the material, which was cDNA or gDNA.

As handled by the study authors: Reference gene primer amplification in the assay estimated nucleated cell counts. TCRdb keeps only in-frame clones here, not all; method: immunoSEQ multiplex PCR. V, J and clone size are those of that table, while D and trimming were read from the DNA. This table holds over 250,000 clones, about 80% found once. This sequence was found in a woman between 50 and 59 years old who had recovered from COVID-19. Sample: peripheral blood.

The CDR3, as DNA: TGTGCCAGCAGCCCCGACCCAGCCAGGTACAATGAGCAGTTCTTC. It yields the protein CASSPDPARYNEQFF. This rearrangement joins TRBV7-2 to TRBJ2-1; D is uncertain. CDR3 length: 15 residues. Germline CDR1 is SGHTA and CDR2 is FQGNSA. Trimming left V 5 bases short and J 4 bases short, with 15 bases between.